The 21 T cell receptor beta chains below come from one sample, sequenced in a study of cytomegalovirus exposure and HLA in healthy donors. PCR employed 60 Vbeta and 13 Jbeta primers. Profiling relied on immunoSEQ multiplex PCR, and the TCRdb table lists in-frame clones only, not all of them. This sample has approximately 150,000 clones, with less than 90% found just once. The material sequenced was PBMCs. The origin of the receptors is a man between 50 and 59 years old in good health and CMV-seropositive.

The table lists this clone with a count of one. The chain uses TRBV7-2 and TRBJ1-2; no clear D gene. Between the trimmed V and J ends, which lost 4 bases and 4 bases, there was a span of 10 bases. CDR1 and CDR2 from the germline V gene are SGHTA and FQGNSA. CDR3 length equals 13 residues. This CDR3 is CASSSWASYGYTF. CDR3 sequence (DNA): TGTGCCAGCAGCTCCTGGGCCTCCTATGGCTACACCTTC.

The genes are TRBV27 and TRBJ2-7; 7 bases fit TRBD2. CDR3 length equals 13 residues. Germline CDR1 MNHEY, CDR2 SMNVEV (reference sequence). J was trimmed by 7 bases and V by 3 bases; bases with no gene match: 6. CDR3 protein: CASSFAGETEQYF. CDR3 nucleotide sequence: TGTGCCAGCAGTTTTGCGGGAGAGACGGAGCAGTACTTC.

This chain links TRBV5-1 with TRBJ2-5, with 10 bases fitting TRBD1. The CDR3 extends over 14 amino acids. The V gene's germline CDR1 is SGHRS and CDR2 YFSETQ. V trimming: 7 bases; J trimming: 4 bases; junction bases outside the gene matches: 7. The DNA for the CDR3 is TGCGCCAGCTCCCGGACAGGGGGGGGAGAGACCCAGTACTTC. Its protein product is CASSRTGGGETQYF.

The chain uses TRBV19 and TRBJ2-3; D is possibly TRBD1 (6 bases). CDR3 size: 16 residues. The germline V gene has CDR1 LNHDA and CDR2 SQIVND (reference sequence). Trimming pared 6 bases from V and 4 bases from J, leaving 20 bases between. The CDR3 DNA sequence: TGTGCCAGTAGCCCCTCCTGGGGCAGGGGCCCAGATACGCAGTATTTT. Encoded protein: CASSPSWGRGPDTQYF.

The J gene is TRBJ2-7, the V gene TRBV10-3; TRBD1 matches at 8 bases. The CDR3 consists of 15 residues. V dropped 3 bases and J dropped 4; count of bases not matched to a gene: 8. Germline-derived CDR1 and CDR2 are ENHRY and SYGVKD. For the CDR3, the DNA is TGTGCCATCAGTGAAGGCGGACAGGGTTGGTACGAGCAGTACTTC. Encoded protein: CAISEGGQGWYEQYF.

This rearrangement joins TRBV6-1 to TRBJ2-3, with D maybe TRBD1 (6 bases). This CDR3 is built from 14 residues. Germline CDR1 is MNHNS and CDR2 is SASEGT. V was cut by 5 bases and J by 4 bases, with 13 bases left in between. CDR3 DNA: TGTGCCAGCAGTACAGGGTATGGTCCAGATACGCAGTATTTT. Encoded protein: CASSTGYGPDTQYF.

This chain uses TRBV28 with TRBJ1-1; D remains ambiguous. Trimming removed 6 bases at V and 1 base at J, with 6 bases between. The CDR3 totals 12 residues. CDR1 is MDHEN, CDR2 SYDVKM, per germline. The CDR3 sequence is CASSPKNTEAFF. CDR3 nucleotides: TGTGCCAGCAGCCCCAAGAACACTGAAGCTTTCTTT.

The chain recombines TRBV19 with TRBJ2-4; 7 bases match TRBD2. The CDR3 runs 14 residues. V was clipped by 5 bases and J by 8 bases; unmatched bases: 9. Germline assignment: CDR1 LNHDA and CDR2 SQIVND (reference sequence). In nucleotides, the CDR3 is TGTGCCAGTAGTGTCCAGCGGGACTGGGACATTCAGTACTTC. It specifies CASSVQRDWDIQYF.

The rearrangement joins TRBV13 to TRBJ2-7; a weak D match, TRBD1 (6 bases). CDR3 size: 13 residues. Per germline, CDR1 PRHDT and CDR2 FYEKMQ (reference sequence). V lost 2 bases and J lost 2, with 7 bases in between. The CDR3 is CASSLNRAYEQYF. The CDR3 region has the DNA TGTGCCAGCAGCTTAAACAGGGCCTACGAGCAGTACTTC.

CDR3 region: CASSRNFPAGATNNEQFF. In nucleotides, the CDR3 is TGTGCCAGCAGTCGAAATTTCCCAGCGGGGGCTACTAACAATGAGCAGTTCTTC. This chain connects TRBV2 to TRBJ2-1; the match to TRBD2 covers 8 bases. CDR1 SNHLY and CDR2 FYNNEI come from the germline V gene. CDR3 length: 18 amino acids. The V segment lost 5 bases and the J segment 5 bases; nucleotides outside the gene matches: 17. The full variable domain, in which reference TRBV2 and TRBJ2-1 provide the parts outside the CDR3, is EPEVTQTPSHQVTQMGQEVILRCVPISNHLYFYWYRQILGQKVEFLVSFYNNEISEKSEIFDDQFSVERPDGSNFTLKIRSTKLEDSAMYFCASSRNFPAGATNNEQFFGPGTRLTVL.

This chain's CDR3 is CASSLDIEETQYF. The CDR3, as DNA: TGTGCCAGCAGCTTAGATATCGAAGAGACCCAGTACTTC. The V and J genes are TRBV7-9 and TRBJ2-5; D remains ambiguous. The germline CDR1 and CDR2 sequences are SEHNR and FQNEAQ (reference sequence). The V gene lost 1 base and the J gene lost 3 bases, with 6 bases spanning the gap. The CDR3 runs 13 residues.

V gene TRBV6-1 combines with J gene TRBJ2-3; 9 bases align to TRBD2. The CDR3 covers 17 residues. The germline V gene encodes CDR1 MNHNS and CDR2 SASEGT. V trimming: 2 bases; J trimming: 4 bases; junction bases outside the gene matches: 10. CDR3 DNA sequence: TGTGCCAGCAGTGAATTCTCTCTAGCGGGACTTGCAGATACGCAGTATTTT. The encoded protein is CASSEFSLAGLADTQYF.

The chain recombines TRBV9 with TRBJ2-5; 7 bases are a match to TRBD1. Trimming at V came to 1 base and at J to 5 bases, leaving 5 bases not matched to a gene. Germline values: CDR1 SGDLS, CDR2 YYNGEE. This CDR3 region has 14 residues. CDR3 protein: CASSVQQGSETQYF. The CDR3 DNA sequence: TGTGCCAGCAGCGTACAACAGGGGTCTGAGACCCAGTACTTC.

The rearrangement joins TRBV28 to TRBJ1-2; 8 nucleotides align to TRBD1. Per the germline V gene, CDR1 is MDHEN and CDR2 is SYDVKM. The ends lost 6 bases at V and 7 bases at J; junction bases unmatched: 7. This CDR3 region has 13 residues. In DNA, the CDR3 is TGTGCCAGCAGGCCAGGGGGCAAGGGTGGCTACACCTTC. This translates into CASRPGGKGGYTF.

The chain uses TRBV2 and TRBJ2-7, with D perhaps TRBD1 (5 bases). The CDR3 has 13 amino acids. Germline CDR1 and CDR2: SNHLY and FYNNEI. V gave up 7 bases and J gave up 2 bases, with 12 bases separating them. The DNA for the CDR3 is TGTGCCAGCATAGGGGCTGTTACCTACGAGCAGTACTTC. Translating gives CASIGAVTYEQYF. Using reference TRBV2 and TRBJ2-7 for the parts outside the CDR3, the full variable domain is EPEVTQTPSHQVTQMGQEVILRCVPISNHLYFYWYRQILGQKVEFLVSFYNNEISEKSEIFDDQFSVERPDGSNFTLKIRSTKLEDSAMYFCASIGAVTYEQYFGPGTRLTVT.

The rearrangement uses TRBV7-9 and TRBJ1-5; 7 nucleotides align to TRBD1. The CDR3 has 14 residues. CDR1 SEHNR and CDR2 FQNEAQ come from the germline V gene (reference sequence). The V segment lost 1 base and the J segment 6 bases; nucleotides outside the gene matches: 3. CDR3 protein: CASSLEGAGQPQHF. Written as DNA, the CDR3 is TGTGCCAGCAGCTTAGAGGGGGCGGGTCAGCCCCAGCATTTT.

The chain links TRBV10-3 to TRBJ1-6; 10 bases align to TRBD1. J gave up 9 bases and V 8 bases, and 4 bases lay outside the gene matches. The CDR3 totals 13 residues. The V gene's germline CDR1 is ENHRY and CDR2 SYGVKD. CDR3 residues: CAIADRGISPLHF. The CDR3 coding sequence is TGTGCCATCGCGGACAGGGGGATTTCACCCCTCCACTTT.

This clone was seen a single time. The gene calls are TRBV28 and TRBJ2-5; 8 bases are a match to TRBD1. The J call may be mistaken, given a closer DNA end match to TRBJ2-7. The CDR3 totals 15 residues. Germline V gene sequence: CDR1 MDHEN, CDR2 SYDVKM. The CDR3 sequence is CASSQGGQASYEQYF. The CDR3 DNA reads as TGTGCCAGCAGTCAGGGGGGACAGGCCTCCTACGAGCAGTACTTC.

The rearrangement links TRBV28 to TRBJ2-7; weak D call: TRBD1 (6 bases). Germline-derived CDR1 and CDR2 are MDHEN and SYDVKM. This CDR3 is 12 amino acids long. Trimming shortened V by 3 bases and J by 6 bases, and 9 bases separated the two germline ends. The CDR3 protein is CASSFFRGEQYF. The CDR3 DNA follows: TGTGCCAGCAGTTTTTTCAGGGGCGAGCAGTACTTC.

The V and J genes are TRBV4-1 and TRBJ2-3, with 7 bases that match TRBD1. CDR3 size: 16 residues. V was pared by 2 bases and J by 5 bases, with 10 bases of the junction left unmatched. Germline CDR1 reads MGHRA; CDR2 reads YSYEKL. CDR3: CASSQKRQGGGDTQYF. The DNA of the CDR3 is TGCGCCAGCAGCCAAAAACGACAGGGTGGAGGAGATACGCAGTATTTT.

CDR3 sequence reads: CASSFGGNEYEQYF. The CDR3 region has the DNA TGTGCCAGCAGTTTTGGGGGGAATGAGTACGAGCAGTACTTC. This chain links TRBV28 with TRBJ2-7; D perhaps matches TRBD2 (6 bases). CDR3 size: 14 residues. Trimming left V 3 bases short and J 4 bases short, with 13 bases between. Germline CDR1 and CDR2: MDHEN and SYDVKM.